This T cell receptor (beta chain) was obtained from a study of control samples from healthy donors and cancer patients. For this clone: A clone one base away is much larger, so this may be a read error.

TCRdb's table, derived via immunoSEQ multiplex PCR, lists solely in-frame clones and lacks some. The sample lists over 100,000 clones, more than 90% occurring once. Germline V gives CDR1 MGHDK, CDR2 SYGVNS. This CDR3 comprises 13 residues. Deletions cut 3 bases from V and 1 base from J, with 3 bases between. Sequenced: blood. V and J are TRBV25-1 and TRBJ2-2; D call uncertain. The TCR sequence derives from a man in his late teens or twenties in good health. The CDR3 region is CASSDRNTGELFF. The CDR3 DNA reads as TGTGCCAGCAGTGACAGGAACACCGGGGAGCTGTTTTTT. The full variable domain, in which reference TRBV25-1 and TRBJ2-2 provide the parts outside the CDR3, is EADIYQTPRYLVIGTGKKITLECSQTMGHDKMYWYQQDPGMELHLIHYSYGVNSTEKGDLSSESTVSRIRTEHFPLTLESARPSHTSQYLCASSDRNTGELFFGEGSRLTVL.